This is a list of T cell receptor beta chains from one sample in a study of human thymus T cells. Generated by immunoSEQ multiplex PCR, the TCRdb table keeps only in-frame clones and is missing some. The data show tens of thousands of clones, 85% to 95% seen once. The sequenced sample consisted of thymus tissue. The source of these receptors is a girl in the first two years of life with a congenital heart defect but otherwise immunologically healthy. The CDR3 runs from the conserved cysteine through the conserved F or W. The order of the fields is CDR3 protein, CDR3 DNA, J gene, D gene, clone size, V gene. The D gene is left open where the match is weak. Clone size is shown for a subset of rows, as once, few, many or a class of expanded clone.

CASSLRTGGGSYEQYF TGCGCCAGCAGCCTTCGGACAGGGGGTGGTTCCTACGAGCAGTACTTC TRBJ2-7 TRBD1 - TRBV5-1
CASSFSLMTDTQYF TGTGCCAGCAGCTTTTCGTTAATGACAGATACGCAGTATTTT TRBJ2-3 - - TRBV28
CASSSLHRTGTGQPQHF TGTGCCAGTAGCTCGTTACATCGGACAGGGACTGGTCAGCCCCAGCATTTT TRBJ1-5 TRBD1 - TRBV19
CASSESQGGLLRGFYEQYF TGTGCCAGCAGTGAATCTCAGGGCGGCCTCCTAAGAGGTTTTTACGAGCAGTACTTC TRBJ2-7 - - TRBV2
CASSLEEHSYEQYF TGTGCCAGCAGCTTGGAGGAGCACTCCTACGAGCAGTACTTC TRBJ2-7 - once TRBV5-4
CSVGSGSAYEQYF TGCAGCGTCGGAAGCGGGTCCGCCTACGAGCAGTACTTC TRBJ2-7 - - TRBV29-1
CAWSLERLAGPYEQYF TGTGCCTGGAGTTTGGAGAGACTAGCGGGGCCCTACGAGCAGTACTTC TRBJ2-7 TRBD2 - TRBV30
CASSLVLAGAYEQYF TGTGCCAGCAGCTTGGTCCTAGCGGGGGCCTACGAGCAGTACTTC TRBJ2-7 TRBD2 - TRBV11-2
CSVQGSRNTEAFF TGCAGCGTTCAGGGCTCTAGGAACACTGAAGCTTTCTTT TRBJ1-1 - - TRBV29-1
CSVEDADRPNQPQHF TGCAGCGTTGAAGATGCAGACAGGCCAAATCAGCCCCAGCATTTT TRBJ1-5 - - TRBV29-1
CASSPELLRDKFLGEQYF TGCGCCAGCAGCCCCGAGCTTCTTCGGGATAAGTTTCTAGGCGAGCAGTACTTC TRBJ2-7 - - TRBV4-1
CASSQDGQGNEKLFF TGCGCCAGCAGCCAAGATGGGCAGGGGAATGAAAAACTGTTTTTT TRBJ1-4 - - TRBV4-3
CASSPPTKQLAPLSYNEQFF TGTGCCAGCTCACCACCTACAAAGCAATTGGCCCCTCTGTCCTACAATGAGCAGTTCTTC TRBJ2-1 - - TRBV18
CASSRQTNGYTF TGTGCCAGTAGTAGACAGACTAATGGCTACACCTTC TRBJ1-2 - once TRBV19
CASSPKGLAGGITDTQYF TGTGCCAGTAGTCCCAAAGGCCTAGCGGGTGGTATCACAGATACGCAGTATTTT TRBJ2-3 TRBD2 - TRBV19
CASSSHRVILYEQYF TGTGCCAGCAGCAGCCACAGGGTAATTTTATACGAGCAGTACTTC TRBJ2-7 - - TRBV7-2
CASSLRADEAFF TGTGCCAGCAGCCTACGGGCGGATGAAGCTTTCTTT TRBJ1-1 - - TRBV5-4
CASSPEGTPNYGYTF TGTGCCAGCTCACCAGAAGGGACACCTAACTATGGCTACACCTTC TRBJ1-2 - - TRBV18
CASPDRSTDTQYF TGTGCCAGCCCGGACAGAAGCACAGATACGCAGTATTTT TRBJ2-3 - - TRBV2
CASSRPGGGPPYEQYF TGCGCCAGCAGCCGGCCTGGCGGGGGGCCCCCCTACGAGCAGTACTTC TRBJ2-7 TRBD2 - TRBV4-1
CASSLVRETEAFF TGTGCCAGCAGCTTAGTGAGGGAGACTGAAGCTTTCTTT TRBJ1-1 - few TRBV11-2
CASSFSGGGTANTGELFF TGTGCCAGCAGTTTTTCCGGAGGTGGAACAGCGAACACCGGGGAGCTGTTTTTT TRBJ2-2 - - TRBV28
CAISKTGCTGYTF TGTGCCATCAGCAAGACAGGGTGTACCGGCTACACCTTC TRBJ1-2 TRBD1 few TRBV10-3
CASSPGQGLSGNTIYF TGTGCCAGCAGCCCGGGACAGGGACTCTCTGGAAACACCATATATTTT TRBJ1-3 TRBD1 - TRBV5-4
CASSERRGHGYTF TGTGCCAGCAGTGAAAGGAGGGGTCATGGCTACACCTTC TRBJ1-2 - - TRBV25-1
CASSPSFGRTPSSYNEQFF TGTGCCAGCTCACCATCATTCGGACGGACCCCGAGCTCCTACAATGAGCAGTTCTTC TRBJ2-1 - - TRBV18
CASSSSGDTYEQYF TGCGCCAGCAGTTCCTCAGGGGACACCTACGAGCAGTACTTC TRBJ2-7 - - TRBV5-1
CASSQDQRGGTKETQYF TGTGCCAGCAGCCAAGATCAGCGAGGGGGCACCAAAGAGACCCAGTACTTC TRBJ2-5 TRBD1 - TRBV14
CASSPPFAPRDEQFF TGTGCCAGCTCACCACCTTTTGCTCCGAGGGATGAGCAGTTCTTC TRBJ2-1 - few TRBV18
CASSAQPQHF TGTGCCAGCAGTGCTCAGCCCCAGCATTTT TRBJ1-5 - - TRBV6-4
CASSEGLGTQYF TGTGCCAGCAGTGAGGGCCTTGGGACCCAGTACTTC TRBJ2-5 - - TRBV2
CASRSGSSRNNEQFF TGTGCCAGCAGATCCGGGAGTTCGCGTAACAATGAGCAGTTCTTC TRBJ2-1 - once TRBV6-5
CASRTCYGSAYDYCNQPQHF TGTGCCAGTCGGACGTGCTACGGGTCCGCTTACGATTATTGCAATCAGCCCCAGCATTTT TRBJ1-5 - - TRBV19
CASSLTGGSNQPQHF TGTGCCAGCAGCCTGACGGGGGGCAGCAATCAGCCCCAGCATTTT TRBJ1-5 - - TRBV9
CASLAGGTEAFF TGTGCCAGTTTGGCGGGCGGCACTGAAGCTTTCTTT TRBJ1-1 - - TRBV18
CASSQDRLLQETQYF TGTGCCAGCAGCCAAGATAGGTTACTACAAGAGACCCAGTACTTC TRBJ2-5 - - TRBV4-2
CATSRQGSEGYTF TGTGCCACCAGCCGACAGGGATCGGAGGGCTACACCTTC TRBJ1-2 TRBD1 - TRBV15
CSAQRPLGAFF TGCAGTGCTCAGAGGCCACTAGGAGCTTTCTTT TRBJ1-1 - - TRBV20-1
CSSHGQGRNTEAFF TGCAGCTCACACGGACAGGGACGGAACACTGAAGCTTTCTTT TRBJ1-1 TRBD1 - TRBV29-1
CASSASRDRGLDEKLFF TGTGCCAGCAGCGCGTCCCGGGACAGGGGGCTCGATGAAAAACTGTTTTTT TRBJ1-4 TRBD1 - TRBV28
CASSQGAGQPQHF TGTGCCAGCAGCCAGGGGGCAGGTCAGCCCCAGCATTTT TRBJ1-5 TRBD1 - TRBV28